This paragraph covers one T cell receptor (beta chain) sequence. Its specificity is not known. This sample is drawn from a study of T cell responses to AZD1222 COVID-19 vaccine. Findings and caveats of the study: Regions left unmutated in variants are reportedly the target of nearly half of spike-specific TCRs. The donor group comprised mostly white British people and more females; the analysis possibly underestimated clonal diversity.

The protocol was immunoSEQ multiplex PCR, while the TCRdb copy is restricted to in-frame clones and leaves out a portion. The table includes some 120,000 clones, roughly 93% detected once. The germline CDR1 and CDR2 sequences are SGHTA and FQGTGA. This CDR3 contains 14 residues. V lost 1 base and J lost 8, with 12 bases in between. The receptor was derived from an adult in good health. The J gene is TRBJ2-1, the V gene TRBV7-3; tentatively, D is TRBD1 (5 bases). The sequences come from peripheral blood, collected on day 0 of AZD1222 vaccination. This chain's CDR3 is CASSLNAGKDEQFF. The CDR3 DNA reads TGTGCCAGCAGCTTAAACGCAGGGAAGGATGAGCAGTTCTTC.